The sequence of this T cell receptor beta chain was determined in a study of cytotoxic CD8 clonotypes in ibrutinib-treated CLL (dated by TCRdb to the early 2020s). Regarding the complete study: The cohort included some 14 treatment-naive and ten to twelve relapsed/refractory patients; 17 were IGHV unmutated. Of the 90 or so people in the trial, approximately 24 had longitudinal samples available. Response samples were obtained after a median of roughly eleven months of treatment, with a range of roughly 6 to 40 months. Responses were partial in some 24 patients and complete in 2; after median 68 months follow-up, roughly 14 stayed in remission and some twelve progressed. On average, each sample had some 260,000 productive templates and approximately 89,000 productive rearrangements. Cryopreserved peripheral blood mononuclear cells were collected at three points: before therapy, at response, and at either sustained remission or disease progression. Every remission and progressive disease sample was obtained while ibrutinib was still being received by the patients.

The time point label on this specimen signifies: 24 months on ibrutinib. Roughly 1.9 micrograms of genomic DNA were extracted from cryopreserved PBMCs for TCR beta library preparation. High-throughput TCR beta sequencing was performed on longitudinal blood samples from CLL patients receiving ibrutinib monotherapy. Patients were enrolled in a phase 2 open-label single-center ibrutinib monotherapy trial. V is cut by 9 bases and J by 6 bases, and the space between the germline ends is 11 bases. CDR1 and CDR2 were assigned from the germline V gene (reference sequence) as LNHDA and SQIVND. Including cysteine and phenylalanine, the CDR3 has 11 amino acids. Only the CDR3 portion is preserved as DNA: 33 bases, with reading frame beginning at the first base. Each clonotype received, on average, approximately 9.9x coverage in deep resolution sequencing performed on a MiSeq, where the target depth lay between 1 in 1 million and 1 in 200,000 T cells. The immunoSEQ hsTCRB Kit was used to generate TCR beta libraries. Per the authors' processing: ImmunoSEQ Data Assistant and ImmunoSEQ Analyzer were used for data analysis, and V, D and J genes were assigned according to IMGT definitions. Clonality, with values ranging from 0 to 1, was calculated as one minus the normalized Shannon entropy of productive rearrangement frequencies. Only overrepresented clonotypes making up at least 0.05% of the repertoire of each patient were included in the public clonotype analysis. Fewer than 15 repertoires from age-matched healthy donors, obtained from immuneACCESS, served as clonality controls. This is the immuneACCESS table as TCRdb keeps it, with only in-frame sequences that have V and J called. A part of the clones is gone; compared with another copy, unresolved V genes explain less than half, and the rest is unexplained. Clone size and V and J calls were adopted from that table, with D and trimming inferred from the DNA. The table for this sample lists about 150,000 clones; 75% to 80% of them were counted only once. 4.5% to 6.5% of the sample lies in the top ten.

The study at large found these results: Lymph node repertoires were not examined, and the timing of sampling was not matched between patients in sustained remission and those whose disease progressed. Baseline clonality exceeded that of age-matched healthy donors and correlated strongly with circulating CD8+ T-cell counts. Public clonotypes were rare and either shrank or stayed stable during treatment, and the rise in clonality at ibrutinib response reflected expansion of private clonotypes. Clonality increased at ibrutinib response, stayed stable in sustained remission, and fell back toward baseline at progression.

This clone occurred a few times. The clone's antigen remains unknown. Per-base qualities were not stored, and no clone one base away is much larger. The sequence is built from TRBV19 and TRBJ1-2; the D gene identity is not certain. The sample in question was PBMCs, obtained after 24 months of ibrutinib treatment. The sequence was obtained from a human donor with chronic lymphocytic leukemia. The nucleotide sequence is TGTGCCAGCAGCCAGCTGGATGGCTACACCTTC. Translated, this gives CASSQLDGYTF.